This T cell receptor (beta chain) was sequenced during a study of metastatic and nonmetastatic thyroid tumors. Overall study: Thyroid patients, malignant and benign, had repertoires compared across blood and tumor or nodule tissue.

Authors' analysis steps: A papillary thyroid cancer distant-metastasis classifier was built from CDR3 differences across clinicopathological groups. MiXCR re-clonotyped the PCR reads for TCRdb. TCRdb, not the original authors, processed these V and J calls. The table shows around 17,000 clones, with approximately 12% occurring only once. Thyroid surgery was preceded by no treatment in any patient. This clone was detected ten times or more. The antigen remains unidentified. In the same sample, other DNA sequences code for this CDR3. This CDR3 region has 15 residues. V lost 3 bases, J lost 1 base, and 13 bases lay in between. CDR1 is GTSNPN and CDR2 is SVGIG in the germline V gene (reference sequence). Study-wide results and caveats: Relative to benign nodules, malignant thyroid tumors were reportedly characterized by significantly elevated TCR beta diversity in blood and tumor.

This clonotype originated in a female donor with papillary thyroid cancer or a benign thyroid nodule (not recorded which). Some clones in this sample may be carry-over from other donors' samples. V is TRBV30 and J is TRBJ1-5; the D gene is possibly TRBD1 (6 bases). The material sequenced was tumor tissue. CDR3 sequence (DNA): TGTGCCTGGAGGACACAGGGAGGGAGCAATCAGCCCCAGCATTTT. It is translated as CAWRTQGGSNQPQHF.